The rows below give T cell receptor beta chains drawn from one sample of a study. TCRdb recomputed calls from the RT-PCR reads with MiXCR, one row per CDR3 protein. Among hundreds of thousands of distinct CDR3 sequences listed, 11% to 15% were seen once. The sample comprised memory CD4+ T cells from blood. All receptors come from a female donor in good health, serving as a healthy control. Each CDR3 is given with its conserved first and last residue. The D gene is left open where the match is weak. Clone sizes are given selectively: once, few, many, or a class where the clone is expanded.

few	TRBV28	11	TRBJ2-7	-	TGTGCCAGCAGCCATTGGTACGAGCAGTACTTC	CASSHWYEQYF
-	TRBV7-2	14	TRBJ2-7	TRBD2	TGTGCCAGCAGCGCTAGCGGGATCTCCTACGAGCAGTACTTC	CASSASGISYEQYF
-	TRBV29-1	12	TRBJ2-7	-	TGCAGCGTTATTATTAGCGGCTACGAGCAGTACTTC	CSVIISGYEQYF
few	TRBV2	15	TRBJ2-7	-	TGTGCCAGCAGTGATAGTCCGCGCGCGACCTACGAGCAGTACTTC	CASSDSPRATYEQYF
few	TRBV24-1	11	TRBJ2-1	-	TGTGCCACCAGTGATTTGGGACTGGAGTTCTTC	CATSDLGLEFF
many	TRBV28	13	TRBJ2-1	TRBD2	TGTGCCACCCGGGGGGGTTCCTACAATGAGCAGTTCTTC	CATRGGSYNEQFF
few	TRBV7-2	16	TRBJ2-1	TRBD2	TGTGCCAGCAGCTTAGGTCTCCGGGGGGTCTACAATGAGCAGTTCTTC	CASSLGLRGVYNEQFF
-	TRBV7-6	14	TRBJ1-1	-	TGTGCCAGCAGCGCCATAGAGGGGAACACTGAAGCTTTCTTT	CASSAIEGNTEAFF
many	TRBV7-8	17	TRBJ2-2	TRBD1	TGTGCCAGCAGCCCTAAAGGTCGGACAGGAGTTGTCGGGGAGCTGTTTTTT	CASSPKGRTGVVGELFF
few	TRBV10-3	15	TRBJ1-6	-	TGTGCCATCAGTGAGGTGTCCCTCCGGGACGGACCCCTCCACTTT	CAISEVSLRDGPLHF
few	TRBV7-2	14	TRBJ2-1	-	TGTGCCAGCATTTGGGACTTGTGGACGAATGAGCAGTTCTTC	CASIWDLWTNEQFF
-	TRBV4-1	14	TRBJ1-1	-	TGCGCCAGCAGCCAAGAGGCCTGGTGGACTGAAGCTTTCTTT	CASSQEAWWTEAFF
few	TRBV12-3/TRBV12-4	15	TRBJ1-5	-	TGTGCCAGCAGGCCCCAAGGGGGTCAGGGTCAGCCCCAGCATTTT	CASRPQGGQGQPQHF
-	TRBV5-1	16	TRBJ2-2	TRBD1	TGCGCCAGCAGCTACCAAACCGGGACAGGGACCGGGGAGCTGTTTTTT	CASSYQTGTGTGELFF
few	TRBV6-5	14	TRBJ2-1	TRBD2	TGTGCCAGCCGGGGGGGCGTTATAAACAATGAGCAGTTCTTC	CASRGGVINNEQFF
-	TRBV3-1	18	TRBJ1-5	TRBD1	TGTGCCAGCAGCCCAGACATCCCCGGGACAGACTTTAATCAGCCCCAGCATTTT	CASSPDIPGTDFNQPQHF
few	TRBV27	12	TRBJ1-1	-	TGTGCCAGCAGTTATATGGACGGAGAAGCTTTCTTT	CASSYMDGEAFF
many	TRBV15	13	TRBJ1-5	-	TGTGCCACCAGCAGCAACAGGCCACGGCCCCAGCATTTT	CATSSNRPRPQHF
-	TRBV10-3	12	TRBJ1-1	-	TGTGCCATCAGTCAGATGAACACTGAAGCTTTCTTT	CAISQMNTEAFF
many	TRBV7-8	14	TRBJ2-1	-	TGTGCCAGCAGCTTGAGCACCCTCTACAATGAGCAGTTCTTC	CASSLSTLYNEQFF
few	TRBV6-2/TRBV6-3	14	TRBJ2-1	TRBD2	TGTGCCAGCAAAACCGGGACTAAAGTCAATGAGCAGTTCTTC	CASKTGTKVNEQFF
few	TRBV10-3	16	TRBJ2-3	TRBD2	TGTGCCATCAGTGAAGGAGCGGGGGGGATCACAGATACGCAGTATTTT	CAISEGAGGITDTQYF
many	TRBV6-1	15	TRBJ1-5	TRBD1	TGTGCCAGCAACCGGGGACAGGGGGCGAATCAGCCCCAGCATTTT	CASNRGQGANQPQHF
-	TRBV29-1	15	TRBJ1-2	TRBD1	TGCAGCGTTGAACACTCCGGGACAGGGTACTATGGCTACACCTTC	CSVEHSGTGYYGYTF
-	TRBV15	15	TRBJ2-7	-	TGTGCCACCAGCAGAGAAGGGGAATGGCGGCAAGAGCAGTACTTC	CATSREGEWRQEQYF
few	TRBV12-3/TRBV12-4	14	TRBJ2-7	TRBD2	TGTGCCAGCAGCTATAGCGGGAGGGACTACGAGCAGTACTTC	CASSYSGRDYEQYF
-	TRBV20-1	12	TRBJ2-1	TRBD2	TGCAGTGCTAGGACTAGCGGAGCTGAGCAGTTCTTC	CSARTSGAEQFF
few	TRBV7-2	14	TRBJ1-2	-	TGTGCCAGCAGCTCTTACGACCCAGGGAATGGCTACACCTTC	CASSSYDPGNGYTF
few	TRBV24-1	14	TRBJ1-2	TRBD1	TGTGCCACCAGTGAGGGGACAGGGGGCGTTGGCTACACCTTC	CATSEGTGGVGYTF
-	TRBV3-1	14	TRBJ2-2	-	TGTGCCAGCCGAATGCGGCAGAACACCGGGGAGCTGTTTTTT	CASRMRQNTGELFF
few	TRBV20-1	15	TRBJ2-4	TRBD2	TGCAGTGCTAGAGATCGGAGCGGGACTGGAGACATTCAGTACTTC	CSARDRSGTGDIQYF
once	TRBV7-2	16	TRBJ2-5	TRBD2	TGTGCCAGCAGCTCGGGTGTAGCGGGGGTACAAGAGACCCAGTACTTC	CASSSGVAGVQETQYF
-	TRBV12-3/TRBV12-4	14	TRBJ1-2	-	TGTGCCAGCAGCCCCGGGCAGGGGATCGGTGGCTACACCTTC	CASSPGQGIGGYTF
few	TRBV5-1	13	TRBJ1-2	-	TGCGCCAGCAGCTTGGCCAATAACTATGGCTACACCTTC	CASSLANNYGYTF
many	TRBV20-1	15	TRBJ2-2	-	TGCAGTGCTGTGGATCATGGGGCGCCCACCGGGGAGCTGTTTTTT	CSAVDHGAPTGELFF
few	TRBV20-1	15	TRBJ2-7	TRBD1	TGCAGTGCTAGAGGGGGGGGACAGGGGATCGGCGAGCAGTACTTC	CSARGGGQGIGEQYF
-	TRBV20-1	13	TRBJ1-6	-	TGCAGTGCTAGGGAGGGGAGTGATTCACCCCTCCACTTT	CSAREGSDSPLHF
-	TRBV7-3	13	TRBJ2-3	-	TGTGCCAGCAGCGCTGCCCACACAGATACGCAGTATTTT	CASSAAHTDTQYF
-	TRBV29-1	13	TRBJ1-1	TRBD1	TGCAGCGTCTTACAGGGGGCTCGTACTGAAGCTTTCTTT	CSVLQGARTEAFF
many	TRBV12-3/TRBV12-4	14	TRBJ2-7	TRBD2	TGTGCCAGCAGTTTTGGACTAGCCACCTACGAGCAGTACTTC	CASSFGLATYEQYF
many	TRBV29-1	14	TRBJ2-7	TRBD2	TGCAGCGTAGAAACTAGCGGGAGGCAATACGAGCAGTACTTC	CSVETSGRQYEQYF
many	TRBV6-1	16	TRBJ2-7	-	TGTGCCAGCAGTGCCCAACCCGGGACCCCGTTGGGGGAGCAGTACTTC	CASSAQPGTPLGEQYF